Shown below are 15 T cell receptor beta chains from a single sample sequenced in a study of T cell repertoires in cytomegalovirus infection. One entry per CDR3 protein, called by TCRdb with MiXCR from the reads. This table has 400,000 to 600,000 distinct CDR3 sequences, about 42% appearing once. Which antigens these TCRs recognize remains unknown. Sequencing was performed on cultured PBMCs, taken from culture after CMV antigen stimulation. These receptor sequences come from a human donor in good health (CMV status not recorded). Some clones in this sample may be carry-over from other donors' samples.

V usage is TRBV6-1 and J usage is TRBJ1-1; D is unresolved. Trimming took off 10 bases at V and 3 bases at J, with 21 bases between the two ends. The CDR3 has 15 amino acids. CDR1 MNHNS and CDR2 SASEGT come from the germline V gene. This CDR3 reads CATLNRKPQDTEAFF. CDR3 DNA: TGTGCCACCTTGAACCGAAAACCCCAAGACACTGAAGCTTTCTTT.

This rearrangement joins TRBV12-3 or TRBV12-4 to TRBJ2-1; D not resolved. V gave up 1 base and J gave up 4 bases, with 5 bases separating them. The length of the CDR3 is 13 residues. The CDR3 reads CASSLESYNEQFF. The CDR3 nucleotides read TGTGCCAGCAGTTTAGAGAGTTACAATGAGCAGTTCTTC.

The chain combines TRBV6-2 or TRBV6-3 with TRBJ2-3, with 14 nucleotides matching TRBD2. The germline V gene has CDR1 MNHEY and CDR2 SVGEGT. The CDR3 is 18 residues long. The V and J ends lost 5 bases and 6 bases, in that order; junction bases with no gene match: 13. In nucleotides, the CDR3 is TGTGCCAGCAGTCACAGACCGGGACTAGCGGGAGAATCTGATACGCAGTATTTT. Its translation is CASSHRPGLAGESDTQYF.

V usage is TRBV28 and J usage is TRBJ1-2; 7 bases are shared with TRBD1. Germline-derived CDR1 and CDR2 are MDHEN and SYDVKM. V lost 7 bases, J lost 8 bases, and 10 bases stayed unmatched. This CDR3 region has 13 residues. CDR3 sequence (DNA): TGTGCCAGCACGGGCCTGGACAGGACGGGCTACACCTTC. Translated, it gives CASTGLDRTGYTF.

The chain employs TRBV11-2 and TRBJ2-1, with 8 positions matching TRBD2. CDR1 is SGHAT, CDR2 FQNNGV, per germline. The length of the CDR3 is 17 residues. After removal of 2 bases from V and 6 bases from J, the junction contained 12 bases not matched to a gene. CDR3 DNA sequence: TGTGCCAGCAGCTTAAGGGTCTCAGCGGGAGCGTTCAATGAGCAGTTCTTC. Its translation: CASSLRVSAGAFNEQFF.

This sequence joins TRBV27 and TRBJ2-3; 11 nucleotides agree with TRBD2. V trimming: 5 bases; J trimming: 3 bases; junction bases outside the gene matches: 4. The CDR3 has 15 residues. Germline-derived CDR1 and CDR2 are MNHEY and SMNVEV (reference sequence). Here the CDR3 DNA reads TGTGCCAGCAGTAAGACTAGCGGGGCGACAGATACGCAGTATTTT. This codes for CASSKTSGATDTQYF.

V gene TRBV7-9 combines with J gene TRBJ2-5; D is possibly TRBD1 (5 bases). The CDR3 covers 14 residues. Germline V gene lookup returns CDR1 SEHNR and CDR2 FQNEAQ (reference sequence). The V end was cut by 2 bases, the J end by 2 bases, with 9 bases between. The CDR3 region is CASSLWGTQETQYF. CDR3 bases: TGTGCCAGCAGCTTATGGGGCACTCAAGAGACCCAGTACTTC.

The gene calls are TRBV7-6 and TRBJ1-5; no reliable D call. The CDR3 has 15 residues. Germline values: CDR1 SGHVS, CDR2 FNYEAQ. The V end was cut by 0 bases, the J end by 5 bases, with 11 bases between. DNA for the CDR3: TGTGCCAGCAGCTTAGCGCTGTGGGAATATCAGCCCCAGCATTTT. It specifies CASSLALWEYQPQHF.

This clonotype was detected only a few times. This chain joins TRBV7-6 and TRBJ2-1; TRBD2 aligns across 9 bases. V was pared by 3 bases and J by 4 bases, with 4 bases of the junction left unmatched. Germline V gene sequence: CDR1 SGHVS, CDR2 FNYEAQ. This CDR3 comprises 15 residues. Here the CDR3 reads CASSLTSGRYNEQFF. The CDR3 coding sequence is TGTGCCAGCAGCTTGACTAGCGGACGATACAATGAGCAGTTCTTC. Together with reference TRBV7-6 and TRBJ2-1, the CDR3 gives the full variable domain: GAGVSQSPRYKVTKRGQDVALRCDPISGHVSLYWYRQALGQGPEFLTYFNYEAQQDKSGLPNDRFSAERPEGSISTLTIQRTEQRDSAMYRCASSLTSGRYNEQFFGPGTRLTVL.

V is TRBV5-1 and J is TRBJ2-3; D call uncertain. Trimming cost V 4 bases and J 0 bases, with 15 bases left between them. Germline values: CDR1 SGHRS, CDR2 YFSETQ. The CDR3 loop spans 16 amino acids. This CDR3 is CASSIGPSISTDTQYF. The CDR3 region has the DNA TGCGCCAGCAGCATTGGGCCGTCTATTAGCACAGATACGCAGTATTTT.

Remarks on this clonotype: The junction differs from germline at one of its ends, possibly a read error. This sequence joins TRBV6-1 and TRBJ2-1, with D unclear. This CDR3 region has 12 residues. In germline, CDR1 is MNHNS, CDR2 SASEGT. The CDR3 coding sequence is TGTGCCAGCAGTGAAGCAATAGCCCGCCTGCTCTTC. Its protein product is CASSEAIARLLF.

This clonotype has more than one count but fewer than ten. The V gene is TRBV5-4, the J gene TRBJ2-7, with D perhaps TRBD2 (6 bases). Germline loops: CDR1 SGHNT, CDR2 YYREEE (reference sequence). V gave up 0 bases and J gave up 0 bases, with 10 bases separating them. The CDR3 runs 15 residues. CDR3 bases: TGTGCCAGCAGCTTGGCCTTGGGGGGCTCCTACGAGCAGTACTTC. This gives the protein CASSLALGGSYEQYF.

The DNA for the CDR3 is TGTGCCAGCAGAAGACAGGGCACGGGAGAGACCCAGTACTTC. Translating it yields CASRRQGTGETQYF. The V call is TRBV28, the J call TRBJ2-5; 7 nucleotides line up with TRBD1. Germline V gene data show CDR1 as MDHEN and CDR2 as SYDVKM. CDR3 length equals 14 residues. The V gene end was trimmed by 6 bases and the J gene end by 4 bases; junction bases not matched to a gene: 8.

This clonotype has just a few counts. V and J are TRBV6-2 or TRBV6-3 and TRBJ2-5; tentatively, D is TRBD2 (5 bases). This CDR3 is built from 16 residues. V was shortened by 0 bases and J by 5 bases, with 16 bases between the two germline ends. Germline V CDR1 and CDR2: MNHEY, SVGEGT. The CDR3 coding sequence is TGTGCCAGCAGTTACTCAAGAGGGATAATGGTCGAGACCCAGTACTTC. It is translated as CASSYSRGIMVETQYF.

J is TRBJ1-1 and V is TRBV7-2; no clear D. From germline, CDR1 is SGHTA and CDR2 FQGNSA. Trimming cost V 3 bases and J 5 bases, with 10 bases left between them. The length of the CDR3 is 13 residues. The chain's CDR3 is CASSLIEVTEAFF. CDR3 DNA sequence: TGTGCCAGCAGCTTGATCGAGGTGACTGAAGCTTTCTTT. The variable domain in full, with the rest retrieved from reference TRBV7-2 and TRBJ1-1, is GAGVSQSPSNKVTEKGKDVELRCDPISGHTALYWYRQSLGQGLEFLIYFQGNSAPDKSGLPSDRFSAERTGGSVSTLTIQRTQQEDSAVYLCASSLIEVTEAFFGQGTRLTVV.